Shown below are 7 T cell receptor beta chains from a single sample sequenced in a study of blood T cell repertoires in COVID-19 (dated by TCRdb to the early 2020s). The library was generated by the immunoSEQ multiplex PCR assay. In TCRdb, the immuneACCESS table is reduced to in-frame sequences with V and J assigned. These tables do not hold every clone; where another copy was compared, an unresolved V gene accounts for under half, and the others remain unexplained. The sample table holds around 450,000 clones, of which 75% to 90% were seen once. The top ten hold around 4.4% of the sample. Sequencing was carried out using peripheral blood. Receptor source: a woman aged 30 to 39 with acute or convalescent COVID-19.

This chain links TRBV19 with TRBJ2-5, with TRBD1 identical over 7 bases. The CDR3 has 15 residues. With 4 bases clipped from V and 2 bases from J, the junction kept 7 bases outside the gene matches. Looked up from germline, CDR1 is LNHDA and CDR2 is SQIVND (reference sequence). The CDR3 bases are TGTGCCAGTAGTACGGGACAGAAAATACAAGAGACCCAGTACTTC. Translation gives CASSTGQKIQETQYF.

The chain is built from TRBV19 and TRBJ2-5; TRBD2 matches at 7 bases. Germline values: CDR1 LNHDA, CDR2 SQIVND (reference sequence). This CDR3 spans 14 amino acids. J lost 4 bases, V lost 3 bases, and 5 bases had no gene match. DNA for the CDR3: TGTGCCAGTAGTATTGGACTAGGGGCAGAGACCCAGTACTTC. Translation: CASSIGLGAETQYF. Full variable domain (remainder filled in from reference TRBV19 and TRBJ2-5): DGGITQSPKYLFRKEGQNVTLSCEQNLNHDAMYWYRQDPGQGLRLIYYSQIVNDFQKGDIAEGYSVSREKKESFPLTVTSAQKNPTAFYLCASSIGLGAETQYFGPGTRLLVL.

This chain connects TRBV6-5 to TRBJ2-1; unclear D gene. This CDR3 has 16 amino acids. V shed 0 bases and J shed 2 bases, with 11 bases lying between them. Germline V gene data show CDR1 as MNHEY and CDR2 as SVGAGI. CDR3 coding DNA: TGTGCCAGCAGTTACTCGAGATCGGGTACCTACAATGAGCAGTTCTTC. Its protein product is CASSYSRSGTYNEQFF.

This rearrangement joins TRBV3-1 (or the pseudogene TRBV3-2) to TRBJ2-6, with D perhaps TRBD2 (5 bases). Germline V CDR1 and CDR2: LGHDT, YNNKEL (reference sequence). CDR3 length: 17 amino acids. Trimming cost V 4 bases and J 2 bases, with 15 bases left between them. CDR3 sequence (DNA): TGTGCCAGCAGCCCCCCCAGAGGGAACCCTGGGGCCAACGTCCTGACTTTC. Protein sequence: CASSPPRGNPGANVLTF.

The chain employs TRBV27 and TRBJ2-5, with 7 bases that match TRBD1. Germline lookup yields CDR1 MNHEY and CDR2 SMNVEV (reference sequence). V shed 4 bases and J 5 bases; nucleotides not matched to a gene: 7. The CDR3 runs to 14 residues. In DNA, the CDR3 is TGTGCCAGCAGTTACCGGACGACAGGGGAGACCCAGTACTTC. Residues: CASSYRTTGETQYF.

The chain combines TRBV19 with TRBJ1-6; possibly TRBD1 for D (5 bases). The CDR3 runs to 16 residues. The germline V gene encodes CDR1 LNHDA and CDR2 SQIVND (reference sequence). Trimming removed 1 base from V and 3 bases from J, with 10 bases in between. The CDR3 sequence is CASSIGQPFYNSPLHF. The CDR3 DNA reads TGTGCCAGTAGTATAGGACAGCCATTCTATAATTCACCCCTCCACTTT.

The chain carries TRBV3-1 (or the pseudogene TRBV3-2) and TRBJ2-1; 7 nucleotides align to TRBD1. Germline lookup yields CDR1 LGHDT and CDR2 YNNKEL (reference sequence). The CDR3 sequence is 15 residues long. J was trimmed by 4 bases and V by 1 base; bases with no gene match: 4. The CDR3, as DNA: TGTGCCAGCAGCCAAGTAGGGACAGCGTACAATGAGCAGTTCTTC. Encoded protein: CASSQVGTAYNEQFF.